This T cell receptor beta chain is from a study of CD8 T cells in Susac syndrome. Sequencing of TCR beta covered CD8+ and CD4+ T cells obtained from blood. The healthy controls were matched to patients by age and sex. There are 20 residues in the CDR3. From germline, CDR1 is PRHDT and CDR2 FYEKMQ (reference sequence). J gave up 5 bases and V 4 bases, and 25 bases lay outside the gene matches. Roughly 0.45 to 1 ug RNA was reverse transcribed with random hexamers. By means of immunoSEQ multiplex PCR, TCR beta CDR3 spanning 54 Vbeta and 13 Jbeta underwent amplification. TCRdb itself ran the immunoSEQ multiplex PCR reads through MiXCR, one entry per CDR3 protein. Of under 70,000 distinct CDR3 sequences in the sample, approximately 94% were seen once.

This receptor was taken from a human donor in good health. The chain carries TRBV13 and TRBJ2-5; TRBD2 matches at 7 bases. Specimen: CD8+ T cells from PBMCs. Here the CDR3 DNA reads TGTGCCAGCAGCTCCTCCGACCAGACTCCCCCTGGGGGGGTACTGGAGACCCAGTACTTC. This translates into CASSSSDQTPPGGVLETQYF.